Shown below are 27 T cell receptor beta chains from a single sample sequenced in a study of OX40 agonist ivuxolimab in advanced cancers. Generated by immunoSEQ multiplex PCR, the TCRdb table keeps only in-frame clones and is missing some. The table includes approximately 99,000 clones, 86% detected once. Source: CD4+ or CD8+ T cells sorted from blood, taken in a trial of the OX40 agonist ivuxolimab. The receptor source for this set is an adult with an advanced solid tumor such as melanoma, head and neck, liver or kidney cancer.

The chain combines TRBV30 with TRBJ1-5; possible D gene TRBD1, 5 bases. There are 14 residues in the CDR3. With 1 base removed from V and 0 bases from J, the gap between germline ends came to 7 bases. The V gene's germline CDR1 is GTSNPN and CDR2 SVGIG (reference sequence). The CDR3 loop is CAWSGGNSNQPQHF. CDR3 bases: TGTGCCTGGAGTGGGGGGAATAGCAATCAGCCCCAGCATTTT.

The V and J genes are TRBV27 and TRBJ2-1; D may be TRBD1 (5 bases). The V gene lost 2 bases and the J gene lost 4 bases, with 12 bases spanning the gap. CDR1 is MNHEY, CDR2 SMNVEV, per germline (reference sequence). There are 15 residues in the CDR3. Here the CDR3 reads CASSLRGTTYNEQFF. Written as DNA, the CDR3 is TGTGCCAGCAGTTTAAGGGGAACGACTTACAATGAGCAGTTCTTC.

The chain has TRBV7-2 and TRBJ1-4; TRBD1 matches at 7 bases. V was clipped by 1 base and J by 8 bases; unmatched bases: 4. The CDR3 has 14 amino acids. From germline, CDR1 is SGHTA and CDR2 FQGNSA. CDR3 residues: CASSLDRGGEKLFF. CDR3 coding DNA: TGTGCCAGCAGCTTAGACAGGGGAGGAGAAAAACTGTTTTTT.

There are a few counts of this clone. The chain joins TRBV18 to TRBJ1-2; D might be TRBD1 (5 bases). The CDR3 runs 12 residues. Per the germline V gene, CDR1 is KGHSH and CDR2 is LQKENI. The V end lost 3 bases, the J end lost 8 bases, and 10 bases lay between the germline ends. CDR3 DNA sequence: TGTGCCAGCTCACCCGCAGCAGGGGGCTACACCTTC. Residues: CASSPAAGGYTF.

The chain is built from TRBV28 and TRBJ1-3, with D possibly matching TRBD1 (6 bases). The CDR3 length is 15 residues. Germline loops: CDR1 MDHEN, CDR2 SYDVKM. Trimming took 6 bases from V and 7 from J, leaving 19 bases between them. CDR3 coding DNA: TGTGCCAGCAGCCCTAACAGGGCCCCACGGAACACCATATATTTT. As protein: CASSPNRAPRNTIYF.

This clone was seen once. The CDR3 nucleotides are TGTGCCAGTAGTCTGGGGGGAGACGGCAATCAGCCCCAGCATTTT. Its translation is CASSLGGDGNQPQHF. This chain connects TRBV19 to TRBJ1-5; perhaps TRBD1 as D (5 bases). V lost 5 bases and J 2 bases, leaving 13 bases between the germline ends. This CDR3 spans 15 amino acids. Germline V gene lookup returns CDR1 LNHDA and CDR2 SQIVND (reference sequence).

The chain employs TRBV9 and TRBJ2-7; 8 bases agree with TRBD2. With 4 bases clipped from V and 6 bases from J, the junction kept 15 bases outside the gene matches. The CDR3 has 16 residues. The germline V gene has CDR1 SGDLS and CDR2 YYNGEE. The CDR3 DNA reads TGTGCCAGCAGCCTCGGCCCGGGACTAGTTTATCGCGAGCAGTACTTC. As protein: CASSLGPGLVYREQYF.

The rearrangement uses TRBV5-1 and TRBJ1-2, with TRBD1 as a possible D gene (6 bases). The V and J ends lost 4 bases and 4 bases respectively, with 11 bases between them. The CDR3 covers 13 residues. Looked up from germline, CDR1 is SGHRS and CDR2 is YFSETQ. This CDR3 is CASSRTGSYGYTF. The CDR3 DNA reads TGCGCCAGCAGCCGCACAGGGAGCTATGGCTACACCTTC.

This chain links TRBV11-1 with TRBJ2-1, with D possibly being TRBD2 (6 bases). CDR1 is SGHAT, CDR2 FQDESV, per germline (reference sequence). The CDR3 contains 15 residues. Deletions cut 6 bases from V and 1 base from J, with 13 bases between. Written as DNA, the CDR3 is TGTGCCAGCAGGCAACTAGCAGGGTCCTACAATGAGCAGTTCTTC. It yields the protein CASRQLAGSYNEQFF.

V and J are TRBV30 and TRBJ1-3; no clear D gene. Trimming cost V 2 bases and J 2 bases, with 10 bases left between them. CDR3 length: 14 amino acids. Germline V gene sequence: CDR1 GTSNPN, CDR2 SVGIG (reference sequence). In DNA form, the CDR3 reads TGTGCCTGGAGTAATCCTCCTGCTGGAAACACCATATATTTT. Amino acid sequence: CAWSNPPAGNTIYF.

A word on this clone: The junction shows a germline mismatch at one end, possibly a read error. J is TRBJ2-7 and V is TRBV18; a weak D match, TRBD2 (5 bases). Germline V gives CDR1 KGHSH, CDR2 LQKENI. This CDR3 is built from 15 residues. The CDR3 protein is CASSPGEGISHEQYF. CDR3 coding DNA: TGTGCCAGCTCACCTGGTGAGGGAATCTCCCACGAGCAGTACTTC.

The chain uses TRBV30 and TRBJ1-2; D not resolved. CDR1 is GTSNPN and CDR2 is SVGIG in the germline V gene (reference sequence). Trimming removed 3 bases at V and 12 bases at J, with 17 bases between. CDR3 length: 12 amino acids. The CDR3 protein is CAWRYGTGGDTF. CDR3 coding DNA: TGTGCCTGGAGGTATGGAACCGGCGGGGACACCTTC.

The J gene is TRBJ2-4, the V gene TRBV27, with D perhaps TRBD1 or TRBD2 (5 bases each). CDR3 length: 14 amino acids. The V end lost 1 base, the J end lost 1 base, and 5 bases lay between the germline ends. Germline V gives CDR1 MNHEY, CDR2 SMNVEV (reference sequence). In DNA, the CDR3 is TGTGCCAGCAGTTTATGGGGGGCCAAAAACATTCAGTACTTC. Translating it yields CASSLWGAKNIQYF.

This rearrangement joins TRBV12-2 to TRBJ1-4; the listed D gene, TRBD1, was not tested against the DNA. TRBV12-2 corresponds to a pseudogene. The CDR3 totals 18 residues. Here the CDR3 DNA reads TGTGCAAGTCGCTTAGCGGACAGGGGTGAGGTGACTAATGAAAAACTGTTTTTT. Amino acid sequence: CASRLADRGEVTNEKLFF.

The chain recombines TRBV29-1 with TRBJ2-3; 7 nucleotides match TRBD1. CDR1 and CDR2 from the germline V gene are SQVTM and ANQGSEA. The V and J ends lost 5 bases and 5 bases, in that order; junction bases with no gene match: 13. The CDR3 length is 15 residues. CDR3 region: CSVPTGLGVRDTQYF. Written as DNA, the CDR3 is TGCAGCGTTCCGACAGGGTTAGGAGTGAGAGATACGCAGTATTTT.

This chain connects TRBV15 to TRBJ1-3; D remains ambiguous. Trimming left V 6 bases short and J 2 bases short, with 8 bases between. The CDR3 runs 13 residues. Looked up from germline, CDR1 is LNHNV and CDR2 is YYDKDF (reference sequence). For the CDR3, the DNA is TGTGCCACCAGGACCTTAACTGGAAACACCATATATTTT. It is translated as CATRTLTGNTIYF.

This chain joins TRBV5-4 and TRBJ2-5, with D possibly matching TRBD2 (6 bases). V lost 5 bases and J 5 bases, leaving 16 bases between the germline ends. This CDR3 has 14 residues. From germline, CDR1 is SGHNT and CDR2 YYREEE (reference sequence). This chain's CDR3 is CASSPDLAGETQYF. The DNA of the CDR3 is TGTGCCAGCAGTCCAGACTTGGCGGGGGAGACCCAGTACTTC.

This clone was observed a single time. This chain joins TRBV5-6 and TRBJ2-1; 13 positions agree with TRBD2. V shed 2 bases and J 5 bases; nucleotides not matched to a gene: 1. The CDR3 has 15 amino acids. Germline CDR1 is SGHDT and CDR2 is YYEEEE. The CDR3 coding sequence is TGTGCCAGCAGCTTAGGACTAGCGGGGGACAATGAGCAGTTCTTC. Translating gives CASSLGLAGDNEQFF.

The gene calls are TRBV7-6 and TRBJ1-5, with D possibly being TRBD1 (6 bases). CDR1 is SGHVS and CDR2 is FNYEAQ in the germline V gene. The CDR3 covers 15 residues. Deletions cut 3 bases from V and 6 bases from J, with 15 bases between. CDR3 DNA: TGTGCCAGCAGCTTGGGGGGGCTACAGGGTCAGCCCCAGCATTTT. The encoded protein is CASSLGGLQGQPQHF.

V gene TRBV2 combines with J gene TRBJ1-1; 8 positions match TRBD1. Germline trimming cut 4 bases from V and 7 bases from J; bases unmatched to any gene: 8. Germline values: CDR1 SNHLY, CDR2 FYNNEI. The CDR3 runs to 14 residues. CDR3 in DNA: TGTGCCAGCAGTGGATTGGACAGGGAAAATGAAGCTTTCTTT. Protein: CASSGLDRENEAFF. Drawing the rest from reference TRBV2 and TRBJ1-1, the complete variable domain is EPEVTQTPSHQVTQMGQEVILRCVPISNHLYFYWYRQILGQKVEFLVSFYNNEISEKSEIFDDQFSVERPDGSNFTLKIRSTKLEDSAMYFCASSGLDRENEAFFGQGTRLTVV.

The V call is TRBV5-1, the J call TRBJ2-7; 7 bases agree with TRBD1. Germline lookup yields CDR1 SGHRS and CDR2 YFSETQ. The CDR3 length is 15 residues. The ends lost 0 bases at V and 6 bases at J; junction bases unmatched: 9. The CDR3 nucleotides read TGCGCCAGCAGCTTGGGACAGGGCCCCCTCGCCGAGCAGTACTTC. It translates to CASSLGQGPLAEQYF. Filled out from reference TRBV5-1 and TRBJ2-7, the complete variable domain reads KAGVTQTPRYLIKTRGQQVTLSCSPISGHRSVSWYQQTPGQGLQFLFEYFSETQRNKGNFPGRFSGRQFSNSRSEMNVSTLELGDSALYLCASSLGQGPLAEQYFGPGTRLTVT.

This chain connects TRBV30 to TRBJ1-2, with D unclear. CDR3 length: 11 amino acids. With 2 bases removed from V and 5 bases from J, the gap between germline ends came to 6 bases. Germline V lookup: CDR1 GTSNPN, CDR2 SVGIG (reference sequence). For the CDR3, the DNA is TGTGCCTGGAGTTTGGCGTATGGCTACACCTTC. Amino acids: CAWSLAYGYTF.

This clone came up a few times. CDR3 nucleotides: TGTGCCAGCAGTGGGAGAATGAACACTGAAGCTTTCTTT. Protein product: CASSGRMNTEAFF. This chain uses TRBV25-1 with TRBJ1-1; D unclear. V was pared by 4 bases and J by 0 bases, with 6 bases between. CDR3 length: 13 residues. CDR1 and CDR2 from the germline V gene are MGHDK and SYGVNS.

The CDR3 nucleotides read TGTGCCAGCAGATTCGGGCACTCTAGGAACTATGGCTACACCTTC. It specifies CASRFGHSRNYGYTF. The chain couples TRBV6-5 to TRBJ1-2; D remains unclear. The CDR3 sequence is 15 residues long. The germline V gene has CDR1 MNHEY and CDR2 SVGAGI. Deletions cut 6 bases from V and 2 bases from J, with 16 bases between.

The chain combines TRBV10-1 with TRBJ1-1, with TRBD1 as a possible D gene (6 bases). The CDR3 has 13 residues. V was trimmed by 0 bases and J by 5 bases, leaving 7 bases between them. The V gene's germline CDR1 is WNHNN and CDR2 SYGVQD (reference sequence). The CDR3 here is CASSESQGTEAFF. As DNA, the CDR3 is TGCGCCAGCAGTGAGTCCCAGGGGACTGAAGCTTTCTTT.

This sequence joins TRBV5-1 and TRBJ1-2; no definite D call. V lost 0 bases, J lost 7 bases, and 16 bases lay in between. The germline gives CDR1 SGHRS, CDR2 YFSETQ. This CDR3 has 15 amino acids. The CDR3 loop reads CASSLAPGEPLGYTF. CDR3 bases: TGCGCCAGCAGCTTGGCCCCGGGCGAGCCTCTTGGCTACACCTTC.

The chain links TRBV18 to TRBJ2-5; no clear D. The germline V gene has CDR1 KGHSH and CDR2 LQKENI. Trimming pared 3 bases from V and 5 bases from J, leaving 10 bases between. There are 13 residues in the CDR3. CDR3 in amino acids: CASSPRTRETQYF. CDR3 DNA sequence: TGTGCCAGCTCACCGCGGACCAGGGAGACCCAGTACTTC.